This section outlines one T cell receptor beta chain sequence together with its context. Per the original data handling: Reference gene primer amplification gave nucleated cell count estimates. Data came from immunoSEQ multiplex PCR; TCRdb stores just in-frame clones and leaves some out. D and trimming were read from the DNA, whereas the V and J calls and clone size are those reported in that table. The sample has about 440,000 clones, roughly 91% seen once. This sample was taken from a study of blood T cell repertoires in COVID-19. The CDR3 runs 15 residues. Germline V gene sequence: CDR1 MGHRA, CDR2 YSYEKL. V lost 5 bases and J lost 7; bases outside the gene matches: 13.

V is TRBV4-1 and J is TRBJ2-7; 8 bases match TRBD1. The sequenced material came from peripheral blood. The clonotype was recovered from a woman under 40 with acute or convalescent COVID-19. This CDR3 reads CASSGAGGRGGEQYF. The CDR3 DNA is TGCGCCAGCAGCGGGGCAGGGGGCCGGGGCGGTGAGCAGTACTTC.